The source of this TCR beta chain is a study of T cell changes during pregnancy in multiple sclerosis. V dropped 6 bases and J dropped 4 bases, with 18 bases sitting between them. Germline V gene sequence: CDR1 MNHEY, CDR2 SMNVEV (reference sequence). The CDR3 has 15 residues. This table comes from immunoSEQ multiplex PCR, and its TCRdb copy is limited to in-frame clones, with some not included. This sample has around 52,000 clones, with 92% found just once. This clone was recorded only once. The specimen was CD4+ T cells from peripheral blood mononuclear cells, collected after pregnancy. The V gene is TRBV27, the J gene TRBJ1-1; D is perhaps TRBD1 (6 bases). This TCR was sampled from a female donor in good health, enrolled as a control in a pregnancy study. The CDR3 loop reads CASRDSKGPGTEAFF. The CDR3 nucleotides read TGTGCCAGCAGGGACAGCAAAGGGCCTGGCACTGAAGCTTTCTTT.